These T cell receptor beta chains were read from a single sample in a study of control samples from healthy donors and cancer patients. TCRdb's copy holds only in-frame clones and misses some; the assay was immunoSEQ multiplex PCR. Of 65,000 to 95,000 clones detected, roughly 86% appear once; the ten largest clones hold about 18%. Sequencing was done on a sample of blood. The receptors stem from a man in his forties or fifties in good health. CDR3s include the opening cysteine and the closing phenylalanine or tryptophan. The D gene is left open where the match is weak. Expanded clones get a size class; other rows say once, few or many, or leave the size out.

TRBJ2-7 TRBV3-1/TRBV3-2 - - TGTGCCAGCAGCCAAAGCTCCTACGAGCAGTACTTC CASSQSSYEQYF
TRBJ2-1 TRBV6-4 - - TGTGCCAGCAGTGAACGGGCCCGGGGGAACAATGAGCAGTTCTTC CASSERARGNNEQFF
TRBJ2-1 TRBV2 - - TGTGCCAGCATGTTGCCCCCCAGCTCCTACAATGAGCAGTTCTTC CASMLPPSSYNEQFF
TRBJ1-1 TRBV30 - - TGTGCCACCGCAAGTGCAGGAGGGGCTTTCTTT CATASAGGAFF
TRBJ1-2 TRBV29-1 - - TGCAGCGTGGTTGGCGCCAGTAGAGGCTACACCTTC CSVVGASRGYTF
TRBJ2-3 TRBV18 TRBD1 once TGTGCCAGCTCTCAGTCAGGGGGCTGGGTCACAGATACGCAGTATTTT CASSQSGGWVTDTQYF
TRBJ1-1 TRBV9 - - TGTGCCAGCAGCCTAGTAGGGGGGACTGAAGCTTTCTTT CASSLVGGTEAFF
TRBJ1-3 TRBV6-5 - - TGTGCCAGCAGTCTTAAACTCTCCTCTGGAAACACCATATATTTT CASSLKLSSGNTIYF
TRBJ1-2 TRBV2 - - TGTGCCAGCAGTGCCCAGTATGGCTACACCTTC CASSAQYGYTF
TRBJ1-2 TRBV9 - few TGTGCCAGCAGCGTAGCGGCCGGGGGGGGCGTGGACTATGGCTACACCTTC CASSVAAGGGVDYGYTF
TRBJ2-6 TRBV6-2/TRBV6-3 - - TGTGCCAGCAGTTACCCCTCTGGGGCCAACGTCCTGACTTTC CASSYPSGANVLTF
TRBJ1-1 TRBV4-3 - - TGCGCCAGCAGCCAAGGACGGAACACTGAAGCTTTCTTT CASSQGRNTEAFF
TRBJ2-3 TRBV7-2 TRBD1 - TGTGCCAGCAGCATCCTCGCGACAGGGGCAGATACGCAGTATTTT CASSILATGADTQYF
TRBJ1-4 TRBV4-3 - - TGCGCCAGCAGCCAAGCTGCAACTAATGAAAAACTGTTTTTT CASSQAATNEKLFF
TRBJ2-4 TRBV2 TRBD1 once TGTGCCAGCAGGACAGGGGTTGGGTCCAAAAACATTCAGTACTTC CASRTGVGSKNIQYF
TRBJ1-2 TRBV3-1/TRBV3-2 - - TGTGCCAGCAGCCAAGCCCGACGGTCCATTACCTATGGCTACACCTTC CASSQARRSITYGYTF
TRBJ2-3 TRBV5-1 - once TGCGCCAGCAGCGTTAGCGGAGGGGGAGATACGCAGTATTTT CASSVSGGGDTQYF
TRBJ2-1 TRBV6-2/TRBV6-3 TRBD2 once TGTGCCAGCAGCGTCCGGGGGGACTACAATGAGCAGTTCTTC CASSVRGDYNEQFF
TRBJ1-2 TRBV2 - - TGTGCCAGCAGAGACGGGGTTGGCTACACCTTC CASRDGVGYTF
TRBJ2-5 TRBV11-3 TRBD2 few TGTGCCAGCAGCTCTCTAGCGGGAGGAGGGGAGACCCAGTACTTC CASSSLAGGGETQYF
TRBJ2-1 TRBV24-1 - once TGTGCCACCAGTGATTCGCTACTAAATGAGCAGTTCTTC CATSDSLLNEQFF
TRBJ2-3 TRBV30 - - TGTGCCTGGAGTGTACAAGCCACAGATACGCAGTATTTT CAWSVQATDTQYF
TRBJ1-2 TRBV19 - - TGTGCCAGTAGTATAAATGAGGAAAGGGGCTACACCTTC CASSINEERGYTF
TRBJ1-2 TRBV7-2 - - TGTGCCAGCAGCGCGGACAGTCGTTATGGCTACACCTTC CASSADSRYGYTF
TRBJ2-5 TRBV7-2 - - TGTGCCAGCAGCCATGGTTTTTCGTTTCGCGACCAAGAGACCCAGTACTTC CASSHGFSFRDQETQYF
TRBJ2-2 TRBV2 - - TGTGCCAGCAGACTGAGTCCGTGGACCGGGGAGCTGTTTTTT CASRLSPWTGELFF
TRBJ2-1 TRBV7-2 - once TGTGCCAGCAGCCTTAGACTGACTCCCGAGCAGTTCTTC CASSLRLTPEQFF
TRBJ2-2 TRBV2 - few TGTGCCAGCTGCCAGGGACTCCTCACCGGGGAGCTGTTTTTT CASCQGLLTGELFF
TRBJ1-5 TRBV3-1/TRBV3-2 - - TGTGCCAGCAGCCAAGAAGGGGGGTTCCAGCCCCAGCATTTT CASSQEGGFQPQHF
TRBJ2-5 TRBV19 - few TGTGCCAGTAGTGTCGATGTGGTGCAAGAGACCCAGTACTTC CASSVDVVQETQYF
TRBJ1-3 TRBV4-1 - - TGCGCCAGCAGCCAAGAAAGGAGGGGATTCATTGGAAACACCATATATTTT CASSQERRGFIGNTIYF
TRBJ1-5 TRBV2 - - TGTGCCAGCAGTGTGGAGGGGAATCAGCCCCAGCATTTT CASSVEGNQPQHF
TRBJ1-5 TRBV19 - - TGTGCCAGTAGGATAAGTGGGGACTATAGCAATCAGCCCCAGCATTTT CASRISGDYSNQPQHF
TRBJ2-1 TRBV9 - - TGTGCCAGCAGCGTAGAAGGGGATCCGTTGGAGCAGTTCTTC CASSVEGDPLEQFF
TRBJ1-1 TRBV5-1 - - TGCGCCAGCAGCTTGGACGGGCAGGGAGACACTGAAGCTTTCTTT CASSLDGQGDTEAFF
TRBJ1-6 TRBV30 - - TGTGCCTGGAGTGTCAGGATATCACCCCTCCACTTT CAWSVRISPLHF
TRBJ2-1 TRBV20-1 - - TGCAGTGCACGTGACGGGGGTGAGCAGTTCTTC CSARDGGEQFF
TRBJ2-7 TRBV24-1 TRBD1 - TGTGCCACCAGTGACAGTAGGACAGGGAGCTCCTACGAGCAGTACTTC CATSDSRTGSSYEQYF
TRBJ2-2 TRBV24-1 - - TGTGCCACGGCAGGGGAGGGGAACACCGGGGAGCTGTTTTTT CATAGEGNTGELFF
TRBJ2-1 TRBV24-1 - few TGTGCCACCAGTGAGCAGGGTGAAGGGGAGCAGTTCTTC CATSEQGEGEQFF
TRBJ2-7 TRBV2 - - TGTGCCAGCAGCACTAGTGGGACGAGCGAGCAGTACTTC CASSTSGTSEQYF
TRBJ2-7 TRBV11-1 TRBD1 - TGTGCCAGCAGCTTCGAGACAGGGCTCTCCTACGAGCAGTACTTC CASSFETGLSYEQYF
TRBJ1-2 TRBV5-1 - - TGCGCCAGCAGCTTGGACAGAAACTATGGCTACACCTTC CASSLDRNYGYTF
TRBJ1-1 TRBV7-2 TRBD1 - TGTGCCAGCAGCCTCTACGCCGGGACAGGGGGGGGTACTGAAGCTTTCTTT CASSLYAGTGGGTEAFF